Listed here are 5 T cell receptor beta chains from one sample, sequenced in a study of blood T cell repertoires in COVID-19. The repertoire was sequenced with immunoSEQ multiplex PCR; TCRdb's copy has only in-frame clones and lacks some. The table records about 180,000 clones, 86% of them present only once. The sample was PBMCs or T cells enriched from blood (not recorded which). These receptor sequences come from a woman under 40 who had recovered from COVID-19.

The rearrangement links TRBV29-1 to TRBJ2-1; D not resolved. V lost 6 bases and J 7 bases, leaving 16 bases between the germline ends. CDR3 size: 13 residues. Germline V gene lookup returns CDR1 SQVTM and CDR2 ANQGSEA. CDR3: CSVETLFTNEQFF. In DNA form, the CDR3 reads TGCAGCGTAGAGACATTGTTTACAAATGAGCAGTTCTTC.

This clone was picked up a small number of times. The genes are TRBV21-1 and TRBJ2-7; TRBD2, the table's D call, was not compared with the DNA. TRBV21-1 is a pseudogene locus. This CDR3 comprises 16 residues. CDR3 in amino acids: CASSEELGAVQYEQYF. CDR3 bases: TGTGCCAGCAGCGAGGAACTGGGAGCAGTTCAATACGAGCAGTACTTC.

The genes are TRBV7-2 and TRBJ2-4; the match to TRBD2 covers 7 bases. Germline lookup yields CDR1 SGHTA and CDR2 FQGNSA. V shed 5 bases, J shed 3 bases, and the junction held 7 bases outside the gene matches. This CDR3 is 15 amino acids long. CDR3 residues: CASSRWGEGKNIQYF. In DNA form, the CDR3 reads TGTGCCAGCAGCCGTTGGGGGGAGGGCAAAAACATTCAGTACTTC.

The rearrangement links TRBV9 to TRBJ2-7, with TRBD2 as a possible D gene (5 bases). The CDR3 length is 10 residues. V was cut by 4 bases and J by 7 bases, with 6 bases left in between. CDR1 SGDLS and CDR2 YYNGEE come from the germline V gene. In DNA form, the CDR3 reads TGTGCCAGCAGCCCGGGGGAGCAGTACTTC. It is translated as CASSPGEQYF.

V gene TRBV2 combines with J gene TRBJ2-1; the D gene is possibly TRBD2 (5 bases). Germline loops: CDR1 SNHLY, CDR2 FYNNEI. With 6 bases removed from V and 7 bases from J, the gap between germline ends came to 16 bases. This CDR3 has 14 amino acids. The chain's CDR3 is CASRLAHGQNEQFF. As DNA, the CDR3 is TGTGCCAGCAGGCTAGCACACGGGCAGAATGAGCAGTTCTTC.